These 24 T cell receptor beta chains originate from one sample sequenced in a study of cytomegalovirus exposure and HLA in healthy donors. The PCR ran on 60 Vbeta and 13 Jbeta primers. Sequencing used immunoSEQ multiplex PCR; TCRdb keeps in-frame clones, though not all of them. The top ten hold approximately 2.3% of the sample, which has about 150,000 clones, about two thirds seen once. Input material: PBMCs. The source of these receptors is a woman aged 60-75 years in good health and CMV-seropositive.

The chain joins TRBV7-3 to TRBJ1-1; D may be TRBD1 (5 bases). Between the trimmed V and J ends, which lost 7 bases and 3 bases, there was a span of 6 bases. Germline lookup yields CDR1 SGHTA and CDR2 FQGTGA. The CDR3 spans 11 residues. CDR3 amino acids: CASKGDTEAFF. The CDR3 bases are TGTGCCAGCAAAGGGGACACTGAAGCTTTCTTT.

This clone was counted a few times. The CDR3 sequence is CASSYTTGVNYGYTF. In nucleotides, the CDR3 is TGTGCCAGCAGCTATACGACAGGGGTTAACTATGGCTACACCTTC. The chain recombines TRBV7-9 with TRBJ1-2; the match to TRBD1 covers 8 bases. The V gene end was trimmed by 4 bases and the J gene end by 1 base; junction bases not matched to a gene: 5. CDR1 is SEHNR and CDR2 is FQNEAQ in the germline V gene (reference sequence). The length of the CDR3 is 15 residues.

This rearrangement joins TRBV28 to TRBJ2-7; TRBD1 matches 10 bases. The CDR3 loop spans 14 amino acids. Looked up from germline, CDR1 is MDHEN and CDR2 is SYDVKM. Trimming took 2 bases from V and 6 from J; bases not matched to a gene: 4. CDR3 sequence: CASSLGTGESEQYF. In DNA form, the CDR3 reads TGTGCCAGCAGTTTAGGGACAGGGGAGAGCGAGCAGTACTTC. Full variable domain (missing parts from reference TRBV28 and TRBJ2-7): DVKVTQSSRYLVKRTGEKVFLECVQDMDHENMFWYRQDPGLGLRLIYFSYDVKMKEKGDIPEGYSVSREKKERFSLILESASTNQTSMYLCASSLGTGESEQYFGPGTRLTVT.

Here the CDR3 DNA reads TGCAGCGTGGGGGGACTAGCGGGGCACAATGAGCAGTTCTTC. This sequence encodes CSVGGLAGHNEQFF. The chain joins TRBV29-1 to TRBJ2-1; 13 nucleotides line up with TRBD2. Germline loops: CDR1 SQVTM, CDR2 ANQGSEA. With V trimmed by 6 bases and J by 5 bases, 4 bases remained unmatched. This CDR3 has 14 residues.

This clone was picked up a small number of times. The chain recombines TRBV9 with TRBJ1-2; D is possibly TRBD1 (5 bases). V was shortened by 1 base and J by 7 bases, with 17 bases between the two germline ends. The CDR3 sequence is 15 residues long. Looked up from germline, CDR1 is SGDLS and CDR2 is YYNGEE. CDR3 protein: CASSVQGLLGLGYTF. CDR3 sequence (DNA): TGTGCCAGCAGCGTACAGGGACTGCTCGGACTTGGCTACACCTTC. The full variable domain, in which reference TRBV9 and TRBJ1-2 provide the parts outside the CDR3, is DSGVTQTPKHLITATGQRVTLRCSPRSGDLSVYWYQQSLDQGLQFLIQYYNGEERAKGNILERFSAQQFPDLHSELNLSSLELGDSALYFCASSVQGLLGLGYTFGSGTRLTVV.

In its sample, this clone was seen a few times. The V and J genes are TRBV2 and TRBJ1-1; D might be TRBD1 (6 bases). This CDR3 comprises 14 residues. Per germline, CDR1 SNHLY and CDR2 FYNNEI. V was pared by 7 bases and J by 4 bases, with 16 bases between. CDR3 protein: CASTAQGSGTEAFF. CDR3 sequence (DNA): TGTGCCAGCACCGCCCAGGGGAGTGGCACTGAAGCTTTCTTT. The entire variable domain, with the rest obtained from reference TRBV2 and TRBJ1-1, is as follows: EPEVTQTPSHQVTQMGQEVILRCVPISNHLYFYWYRQILGQKVEFLVSFYNNEISEKSEIFDDQFSVERPDGSNFTLKIRSTKLEDSAMYFCASTAQGSGTEAFFGQGTRLTVV.

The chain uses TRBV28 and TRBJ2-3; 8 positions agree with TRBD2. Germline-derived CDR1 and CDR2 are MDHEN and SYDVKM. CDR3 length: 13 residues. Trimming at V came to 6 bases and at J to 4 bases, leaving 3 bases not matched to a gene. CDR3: CASRSGSPDTQYF. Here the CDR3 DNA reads TGTGCCAGCAGGAGCGGGAGCCCAGATACGCAGTATTTT. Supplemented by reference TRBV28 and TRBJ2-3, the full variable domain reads DVKVTQSSRYLVKRTGEKVFLECVQDMDHENMFWYRQDPGLGLRLIYFSYDVKMKEKGDIPEGYSVSREKKERFSLILESASTNQTSMYLCASRSGSPDTQYFGPGTRLTVL.

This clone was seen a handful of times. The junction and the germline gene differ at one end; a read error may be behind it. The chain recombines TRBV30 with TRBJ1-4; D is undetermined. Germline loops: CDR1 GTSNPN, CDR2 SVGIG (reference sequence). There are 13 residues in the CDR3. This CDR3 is CARRTDHPEKLFF. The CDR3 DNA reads TGTGCCAGGAGAACAGACCATCCTGAAAAACTGTTTTTT.

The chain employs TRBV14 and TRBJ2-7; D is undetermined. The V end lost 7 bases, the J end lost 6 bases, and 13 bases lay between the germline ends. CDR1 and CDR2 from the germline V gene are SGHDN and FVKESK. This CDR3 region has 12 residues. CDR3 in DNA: TGTGCCAGCAATCTGGCCCCAGGCGAGCAGTACTTC. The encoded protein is CASNLAPGEQYF.

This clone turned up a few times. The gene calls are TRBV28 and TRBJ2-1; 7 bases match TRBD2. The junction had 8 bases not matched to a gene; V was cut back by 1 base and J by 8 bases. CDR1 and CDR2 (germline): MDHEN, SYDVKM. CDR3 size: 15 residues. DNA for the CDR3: TGTGCCAGCAGTTTATTCCGCGGGAGAGTCTATGAGCAGTTCTTC. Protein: CASSLFRGRVYEQFF.

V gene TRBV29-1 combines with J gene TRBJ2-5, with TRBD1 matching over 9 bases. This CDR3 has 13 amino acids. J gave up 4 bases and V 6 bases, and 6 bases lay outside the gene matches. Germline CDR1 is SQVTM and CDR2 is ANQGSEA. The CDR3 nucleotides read TGCAGCGTCGCCCGGGACAGGGTAGAGACCCAGTACTTC. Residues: CSVARDRVETQYF.

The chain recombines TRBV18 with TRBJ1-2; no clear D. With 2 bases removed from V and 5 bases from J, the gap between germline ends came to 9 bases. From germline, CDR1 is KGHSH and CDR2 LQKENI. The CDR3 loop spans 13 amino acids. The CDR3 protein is CASSPDKSYGYTF. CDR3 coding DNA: TGTGCCAGCTCACCAGACAAAAGTTATGGCTACACCTTC.

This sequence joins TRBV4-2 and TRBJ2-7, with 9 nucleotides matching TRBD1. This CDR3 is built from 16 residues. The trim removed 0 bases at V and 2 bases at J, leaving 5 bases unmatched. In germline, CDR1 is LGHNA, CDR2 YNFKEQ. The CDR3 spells CASSQELGQGTYEQYF. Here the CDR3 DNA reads TGTGCCAGCAGCCAAGAACTGGGACAGGGCACCTACGAGCAGTACTTC.

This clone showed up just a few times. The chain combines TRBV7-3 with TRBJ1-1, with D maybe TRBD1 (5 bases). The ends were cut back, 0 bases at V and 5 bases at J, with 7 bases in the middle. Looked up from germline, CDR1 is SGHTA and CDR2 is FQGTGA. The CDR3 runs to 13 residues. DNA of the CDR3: TGTGCCAGCAGCTTAACAGGGGAAACTGAAGCTTTCTTT. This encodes CASSLTGETEAFF.

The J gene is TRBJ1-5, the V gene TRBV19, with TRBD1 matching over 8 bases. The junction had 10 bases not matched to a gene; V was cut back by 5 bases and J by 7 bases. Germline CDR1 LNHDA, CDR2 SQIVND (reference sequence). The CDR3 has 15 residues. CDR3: CASSLRTGSGQPQHF. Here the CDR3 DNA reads TGTGCCAGTAGTCTCCGGACAGGGTCAGGGCAGCCCCAGCATTTT.

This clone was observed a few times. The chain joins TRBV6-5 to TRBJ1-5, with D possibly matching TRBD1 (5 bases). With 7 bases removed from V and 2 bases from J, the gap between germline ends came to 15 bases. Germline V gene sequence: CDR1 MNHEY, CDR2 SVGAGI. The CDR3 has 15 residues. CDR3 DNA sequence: TGTGCCAGCAACCCACTCAGGGAAGGCAATCAGCCCCAGCATTTT. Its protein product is CASNPLREGNQPQHF.

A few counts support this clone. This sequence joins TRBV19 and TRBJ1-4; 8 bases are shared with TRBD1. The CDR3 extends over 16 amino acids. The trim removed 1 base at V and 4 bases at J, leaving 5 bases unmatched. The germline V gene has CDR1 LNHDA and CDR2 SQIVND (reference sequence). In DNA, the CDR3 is TGTGCCAGTAGTATAGTCCGAACAGGGGGTAATGAAAAACTGTTTTTT. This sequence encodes CASSIVRTGGNEKLFF.

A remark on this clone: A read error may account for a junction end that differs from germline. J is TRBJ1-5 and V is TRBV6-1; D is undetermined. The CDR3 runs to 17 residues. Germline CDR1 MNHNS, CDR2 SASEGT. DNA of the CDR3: TGTGCCAGCAGCGAAGGCCGGGAGGTTTATAGCAATCAGCCCCAGCATTTT. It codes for CASSEGREVYSNQPQHF.

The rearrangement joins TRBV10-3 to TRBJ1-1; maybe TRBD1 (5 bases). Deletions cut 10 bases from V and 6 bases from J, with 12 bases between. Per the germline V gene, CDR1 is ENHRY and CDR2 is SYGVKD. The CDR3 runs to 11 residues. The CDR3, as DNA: TGTGCCACAGGGCAGCTTGCTGAAGCTTTCTTT. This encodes CATGQLAEAFF.

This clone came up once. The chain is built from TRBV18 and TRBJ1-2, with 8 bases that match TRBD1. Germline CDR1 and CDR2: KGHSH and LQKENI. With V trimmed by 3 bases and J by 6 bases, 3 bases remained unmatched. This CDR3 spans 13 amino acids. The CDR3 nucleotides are TGTGCCAGCTCACCGGACAGGGAGAATGGCTACACCTTC. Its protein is CASSPDRENGYTF.

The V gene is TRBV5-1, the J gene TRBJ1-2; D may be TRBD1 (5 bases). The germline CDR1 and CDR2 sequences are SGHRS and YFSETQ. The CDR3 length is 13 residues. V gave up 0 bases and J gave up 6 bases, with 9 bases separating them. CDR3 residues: CASSLETVNGYTF. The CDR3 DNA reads TGCGCCAGCAGCTTGGAGACAGTTAATGGCTACACCTTC.

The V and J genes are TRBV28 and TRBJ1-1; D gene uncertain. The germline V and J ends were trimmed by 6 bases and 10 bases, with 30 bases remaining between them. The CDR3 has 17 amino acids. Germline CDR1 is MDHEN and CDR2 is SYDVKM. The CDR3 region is CASSSSGGDGYPLGAFF. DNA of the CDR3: TGTGCCAGCAGCTCATCCGGAGGAGATGGGTATCCCTTGGGAGCTTTCTTT. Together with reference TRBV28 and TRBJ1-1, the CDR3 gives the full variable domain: DVKVTQSSRYLVKRTGEKVFLECVQDMDHENMFWYRQDPGLGLRLIYFSYDVKMKEKGDIPEGYSVSREKKERFSLILESASTNQTSMYLCASSSSGGDGYPLGAFFGQGTRLTVV.

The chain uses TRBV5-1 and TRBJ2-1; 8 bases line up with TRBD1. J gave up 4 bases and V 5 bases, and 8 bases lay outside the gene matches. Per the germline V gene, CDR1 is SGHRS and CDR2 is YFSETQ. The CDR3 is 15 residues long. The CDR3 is CASRDTGGKYNEQFF. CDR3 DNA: TGCGCCAGCAGGGATACAGGGGGGAAATACAATGAGCAGTTCTTC.

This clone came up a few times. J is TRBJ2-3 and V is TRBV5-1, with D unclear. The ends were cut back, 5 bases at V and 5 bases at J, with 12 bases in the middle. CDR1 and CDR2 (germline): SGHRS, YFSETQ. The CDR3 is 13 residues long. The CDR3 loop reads CASSANSKDTQYF. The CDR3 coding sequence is TGCGCCAGCAGTGCTAACTCCAAAGATACGCAGTATTTT.